The 16 T cell receptor beta chains below were found in one sample sequenced in a study of cytomegalovirus exposure and HLA in healthy donors. The PCR employed 60 Vbeta primers together with 13 Jbeta primers. The data were produced by immunoSEQ multiplex PCR, yet TCRdb's version contains in-frame clones alone and is incomplete. The sample holds over 95,000 clones, around three quarters seen once. The specimen sequenced was PBMCs. These receptors were collected from a female donor in good health and CMV-seronegative.

As regards this clone: Its ends do not fully match the called genes, so a read error is possible. This chain joins TRBV18 and TRBJ1-2, with 8 nucleotides matching TRBD1. CDR1 and CDR2 from the germline V gene are KGHSH and LQKENI. There are 13 residues in the CDR3. The CDR3 coding sequence is TGTGCCAGCTCCCCCGGGACAGGCGGGTTGTCCGACTTC. The encoded protein is CASSPGTGGLSDF.

With respect to this clone: Mismatch with germline at one junction end may stem from a read error. The rearrangement uses TRBV7-9 and TRBJ1-5; a weak D match, TRBD1 (5 bases). Germline V gene lookup returns CDR1 SEHNR and CDR2 FQNEAQ (reference sequence). The CDR3 covers 12 residues. This CDR3 reads CSSSLRGQPQHF. DNA for the CDR3: TGTTCCAGCAGCTTAAGGGGTCAGCCCCAGCATTTT.

The rearrangement joins TRBV6-1 to TRBJ1-1; D possibly corresponds to TRBD1 (6 bases). The CDR3 has 13 residues. Trimming removed 6 bases at V and 0 bases at J, with 8 bases between. CDR1 and CDR2 from the germline V gene are MNHNS and SASEGT. The CDR3 loop reads CASSGQMNTEAFF. DNA of the CDR3: TGTGCCAGCAGCGGACAGATGAACACTGAAGCTTTCTTT.

This clone showed up just once. The chain recombines TRBV18 with TRBJ2-7; TRBD1 aligns across 9 bases. CDR1 and CDR2 from the germline V gene are KGHSH and LQKENI. The V gene end was trimmed by 3 bases and the J gene end by 3 bases; junction bases not matched to a gene: 9. The CDR3 is made up of 16 amino acids. CDR3 in DNA: TGTGCCAGCTCACCGCTCATGGGACAGGGTGGCTACGAGCAGTACTTC. Translating gives CASSPLMGQGGYEQYF.

This clone was seen more than once but under ten times. V is TRBV27 and J is TRBJ1-1; 10 nucleotides match TRBD1. The CDR3 has 16 residues. Germline V gene sequence: CDR1 MNHEY, CDR2 SMNVEV (reference sequence). V dropped 8 bases and J dropped 3; count of bases not matched to a gene: 12. CDR3 sequence (DNA): TGTGCCAGCCATCGGCAGGGGACAGGGGTTCACACTGAAGCTTTCTTT. Protein: CASHRQGTGVHTEAFF.

V usage is TRBV23-1 and J usage is TRBJ1-6, with 9 nucleotides matching TRBD1. TRBV23-1 qualifies as an ORF whose function is uncertain. The ends lost 11 bases at V and 5 bases at J; junction bases unmatched: 13. CDR3 size: 16 residues. CDR3 loop: CAPNGTGIPNNSPLHF. The CDR3, as DNA: TGCGCCCCGAACGGGACAGGGATCCCAAATAATTCACCCCTCCACTTT.

On this clone: An end of the junction does not agree with germline; a read error may underlie this. The rearrangement joins TRBV4-1 to TRBJ2-5; D remains ambiguous. This CDR3 spans 16 amino acids. Germline CDR1 and CDR2: MGHRA and YSYEKL. The CDR3 DNA reads as TGCGCCAGCAGCCAAGTTCTGTTATCGAACCAAGAGACTCAGTACTTC. This translates into CASSQVLLSNQETQYF.

The chain has TRBV7-7 and TRBJ2-2, with 7 nucleotides matching TRBD2. Germline CDR1 and CDR2: SSHAT and FNYEAQ (reference sequence). The CDR3 contains 12 residues. Here the CDR3 reads CASTSGAGELFF. Written as DNA, the CDR3 is TGTGCTAGTACCAGCGGGGCCGGGGAGCTGTTTTTT.

The V call is TRBV6-6, the J call TRBJ1-5, with D uncertain. Germline V gene sequence: CDR1 MNHNY, CDR2 SVGAGI (reference sequence). This CDR3 spans 13 amino acids. V gave up 6 bases and J gave up 0 bases, with 6 bases separating them. DNA for the CDR3: TGTGCCAGCAGAGAGCTTAGCAATCAGCCCCAGCATTTT. Translating it yields CASRELSNQPQHF.

The chain joins TRBV15 to TRBJ1-5; D uncertain. The V gene lost 0 bases and the J gene lost 7 bases, with 7 bases spanning the gap. Germline V lookup: CDR1 LNHNV, CDR2 YYDKDF (reference sequence). The CDR3 spans 13 residues. CDR3 amino acids: CATSRDGKQPQHF. The CDR3 DNA reads TGTGCCACCAGCAGAGACGGGAAACAGCCCCAGCATTTT.

This chain uses TRBV7-9 with TRBJ2-3; a possible D gene is TRBD2 (7 bases). Trimming pared 6 bases from V and 3 bases from J, leaving 16 bases between. Germline CDR1 and CDR2: SEHNR and FQNEAQ (reference sequence). The CDR3 is 15 residues long. This chain's CDR3 is CASRPRGGATDTQYF. The DNA of the CDR3 is TGTGCCAGCAGACCTAGGGGGGGGGCGACAGATACGCAGTATTTT.

With respect to this clone: Other DNA sequences of this sample code for an identical CDR3. The rearrangement joins TRBV29-1 to TRBJ2-7; the D gene is possibly TRBD1 (6 bases). V gave up 5 bases and J gave up 1 base, with 9 bases separating them. This CDR3 contains 12 residues. Germline assignment: CDR1 SQVTM and CDR2 ANQGSEA. CDR3 DNA sequence: TGCAGCGTTCGCACAGGGTCCTACGAGCAGTACTTC. Translated, it gives CSVRTGSYEQYF.

The chain employs TRBV19 and TRBJ1-4; D unresolved. Germline V gives CDR1 LNHDA, CDR2 SQIVND (reference sequence). The CDR3 totals 15 residues. With 9 bases removed from V and 1 base from J, the gap between germline ends came to 15 bases. The CDR3, as DNA: TGTGCCAGCTCGAGTATCGGCGGAACTAATGAAAAACTGTTTTTT. Encoded protein: CASSSIGGTNEKLFF.

The chain carries TRBV2 and TRBJ1-2, with 11 positions matching TRBD1. CDR1 and CDR2 from the germline V gene are SNHLY and FYNNEI. V dropped 5 bases and J dropped 2; count of bases not matched to a gene: 1. The CDR3 is 14 residues long. The CDR3 sequence: CASSWDRGNYGYTF. In DNA form, the CDR3 reads TGTGCCAGCAGTTGGGACAGGGGGAACTATGGCTACACCTTC. Full variable domain (rest looked up from reference TRBV2 and TRBJ1-2): EPEVTQTPSHQVTQMGQEVILRCVPISNHLYFYWYRQILGQKVEFLVSFYNNEISEKSEIFDDQFSVERPDGSNFTLKIRSTKLEDSAMYFCASSWDRGNYGYTFGSGTRLTVV.

CDR3 sequence (DNA): TGTGCCAGCAGCTTCTCGGGGAGCACGGCCGGCGAGCAGTACTTC. Its translation: CASSFSGSTAGEQYF. This rearrangement joins TRBV7-2 to TRBJ2-7, with a possible D match to TRBD2 (5 bases). The V end lost 3 bases, the J end lost 6 bases, and 18 bases lay between the germline ends. This CDR3 is 15 amino acids long. Germline V gene lookup returns CDR1 SGHTA and CDR2 FQGNSA.

This rearrangement joins TRBV5-1 to TRBJ2-5; 10 nucleotides match TRBD2. V was pared by 7 bases and J by 2 bases, with 8 bases of the junction left unmatched. CDR1 and CDR2 (germline): SGHRS, YFSETQ. The CDR3 loop spans 15 amino acids. The CDR3 spells CASGSLAGVQETQYF. CDR3 DNA: TGCGCCAGCGGCTCCCTAGCGGGGGTACAAGAGACCCAGTACTTC.